This TCR beta chain stems from a study of cytomegalovirus exposure and HLA in healthy donors (dated by TCRdb to the late 2010s). Context from the whole study: According to an earlier analysis of 587 of the donors, about 190 million T cells yielded 95 million to 140 million unique TCR beta sequences and about 300 Gb of sequence data. Approximately 300 gigabases of sequencing data and roughly 80 million unique TCR sequences made up an early release that covered fewer than 650 HLA-typed donors. The genetic ancestry cluster associated with self-reported Caucasian donors included 81% of the approximately 410 genotyped donors. The study aimed to test whether signatures of past pathogen exposure could be identified by cataloging public T cell receptors. The T cell repertoires of 666 subjects were profiled by immunosequencing and related to cytomegalovirus serostatus. In addition to the first cohort of 500 to 850 subjects, a separate validation cohort of 120 different subjects was used. To predict cytomegalovirus infection status, the study combined high-throughput TCR immunosequencing, statistical association of individual TCRs with disease status, and machine learning. In a later analysis, previously published TCR beta repertoires from about 670 donors were re-analyzed and high-resolution HLA genotyping was added so that TCR occurrence patterns could be studied. Rather than using new phenotypic data, the later analysis identified candidate immune exposures from TCR beta sequences and from how often those sequences occurred across donors. In an earlier analysis of over 550 of the donors, high-throughput TCR beta sequencing was used to judge whether each TCR beta V gene segment behaved as functional or pseudogenic. Alongside the repertoire data, information on donor age, sex, ethnicity and CMV serostatus was compiled. Genome-wide SNP genotypes for about 55% of the 666 donors were used in a later genetic analysis, which treated that subset as a discovery cohort. Every discovery cohort repertoire had been produced on one sequencing platform. HLA typing included class I and class II loci at four-digit resolution. The number of typed donors differed by locus: roughly 629-630 for A, B, C, DRB1 and DQB1; approximately 530 for DQA1; around 580 for DPA1; and approximately 450 for DPB1. Because of strong linkage in the cohort, 5 or 6 DR-DQ haplotypes were treated as single units for association and clustering. Among about 400 genotyped donors of the cohort, an average of roughly 230,000 unique TCR beta nucleotide sequences was sequenced per donor, of which 15% to 20% were non-productive. Paper-wide results and their limitations: A cluster of highly shared sequence variants was judged likely to represent a technical artifact of the sequencing pipeline. Correlated functional status among segregating V segments might reflect linkage disequilibrium, but an unknown experimental factor could not be ruled out. Across donors, most TCR sequences were observed very rarely, whereas some public TCRs were present in many individuals. A later analysis reported that several top co-occurrence clusters appeared linked to parvovirus B19, influenza, CMV and Epstein-Barr virus. Specific HLA alleles were associated with 18,000 or so TCR beta sequences at a false discovery rate of 0.05 in a later analysis. In a later analysis, TCR association rates were found to vary across HLA loci, with the most associated TCRs seen for DRB1 alleles and the fewest for HLA-C alleles. In a later genetic analysis, a missense DCLRE1C variant was associated with V-gene and J-gene trimming of TCR beta chains, and the association was replicated in an independent cohort. According to the authors, the approach could potentially be generalized to other disease states and immunological phenotypes. In an earlier analysis of 587 of the donors, most TCR beta V segments appeared in productive rearrangements about 87% or about 30% of the time, broadly matching IMGT annotations. The presence/absence analyses assumed that sequencing depth was roughly uniform across donors, and that assumption may not be true. The 87-base-pair reads could not distinguish some IMGT-functional V segments, including TRBV6-2 and TRBV6-3, so those segments were excluded. The classifier was reported to diagnose cytomegalovirus status with high specificity and sensitivity in both the original cohort and the validation cohort. Because HLA typing was unavailable for some donors at each locus, only the typed subset was used in association tests. The cohort was sequenced for TCR beta chains only, and without alpha or paired-chain data the features that could be detected were limited. Strong co-occurrence of HLA alleles, especially DR and DQ, made assigning TCR associations to individual alleles difficult. A few of the identified cytomegalovirus-associated TCR beta chains were confirmed in vitro to be specific for cytomegalovirus antigens. Most CMV-associated TCR beta chains appeared to be HLA-restricted in a later analysis, and the HLA associations seemed to be driven largely by CMV exposure. A further reported finding was that TCR beta sequences accurately predicted the HLA-A and HLA-B alleles for most subjects in the first cohort. Compared with the 666-donor mean, donors in an Asian-associated ancestry cluster had fewer N-insertions in productive TCRs, according to a later genetic analysis. The earlier analysis of approximately 560 of the donors excluded about 16 rarely observed V segments, including chromosome 9 orphons, because counts were too low. Immune exposure information for the cohort was limited to CMV serostatus. A total of 164 TCR beta chains were listed by the study as associated with cytomegalovirus. In a later analysis, HLA-associated TCR beta chains were found to be more clonally expanded and to have lower generation probabilities than equally common non-associated chains.

V and J are truncated by 5 bases and 2 bases respectively, leaving an intervening sequence of 13 bases. Looking up the germline V gene (reference sequence) yields CDR1 MNHEY and CDR2 SMNVEV. Its CDR3 holds 15 amino acids, cysteine through phenylalanine. Of all the DNA, just the CDR3 is kept, 45 bases in frame from base 1. The cohort comprised around 700 healthy bone marrow donors. At the time of sampling, all cohort members were nominally healthy, though unrecorded immune exposures were likely present. The donor tested CMV seronegative and was one of the 352 seronegative cohort members. A peripheral blood sample was provided by each donor, and peripheral blood mononuclear cells were used for TCR beta sequencing. Genomic DNA extraction from the blood cell samples was performed with the Qiagen DNeasy Blood Extraction Kit. This clone turned up a few times. It has no known antigen specificity. No qualities accompany the bases; no much larger clone lies one base away.

The library was generated by the immunoSEQ multiplex PCR assay. For the multiplex PCR, a mixture combining 60 forward primers for TCR Vbeta segments and 13 reverse primers for TCR Jbeta segments was used. Amplification of the CDR3 region of rearranged TCR beta genes was performed with a multiplex PCR assay on genomic DNA. The amplified TCR beta libraries were sequenced on the Illumina HiSeq System as 87-base-pair reads. In the source study's methods: A later analysis counted about 80 million unique TCR beta chains across the 600 to 850 repertoires, and some 11 million of these chains were shared by at least two donors. Raw reads were error-corrected and collapsed into unique sequences with a nearest-neighbor algorithm that merged closely related sequences to remove PCR and sequencing errors. To assign V, D and J gene segments, CDR3 sequences were aligned to IMGT reference sequences. Each retained sequence needed at least a six-nucleotide match to both a V gene segment and a J gene segment. A rearrangement was called productive if the CDR3 had no stop codons and remained in frame with V and J, and every other rearrangement was called non-productive. Following IMGT convention, CDR3 was defined as the stretch from the second conserved V-encoded cysteine to the conserved J-encoded phenylalanine. In an earlier analysis of more than 550 of the donors, sequences lacking an unambiguous match to a single V gene segment were excluded. An earlier analysis of 587 of the donors called V segments functional above 56.7% productive rearrangements and segregating when the between-donor standard deviation exceeded 5%. A statistical classification framework was built for diagnosing cytomegalovirus status from the catalog of TCR beta chain sequences. In a later analysis, TCR nucleotide sequences were compared against IMGT/GENE-DB human TR gene sequences so that V and J genes could be assigned. A later analysis assigned CDR3 sequences and most-parsimonious VDJ recombination scenarios with the TCRdist pipeline. In a later analysis, every TCR beta chain was defined by the combination of its CDR3 amino acid sequence and its V-gene family, and reads without a unique V-gene family were dropped. To address suspected cross-contamination and a sequencing artifact, a later analysis removed roughly 640 highly shared, low-generation-probability nucleotide sequences. A later analysis calculated a clonal expansion index for each public chain from normalized within-repertoire ranks of inferred template counts. In a later analysis, generation probabilities were computed with a VDJ recombination model fitted to out-of-frame rearrangements, and the resulting probabilities were checked against IGoR. In a later analysis, hypergeometric tests were used to score TCR-TCR, TCR-HLA and TCR-CMV co-occurrence, with a repertoire-size bias correction applied to TCR pairs. A later analysis estimated false discovery rates by permuting HLA or CMV assignments 20 times. In a later analysis, co-occurring TCRs were grouped using DBSCAN, with TCRdist sequence similarity added in when clustering inside HLA-allele-positive subsets. Repertoires with fewer than 30,000 or more than 120,000 public chains were left out of co-occurrence clustering, as were about 5 repertoires with anomalous nucleotide sharing. TCRdb mirrors the immuneACCESS table, restricted to in-frame sequences. Some clones are absent from its copies; in checked studies, under half trace to an unresolved V gene, and the reason for the others is unknown. V, J and clone size are taken as reported in that table, and D and trimming were inferred from the DNA itself. This sample gives 110,000 to 150,000 clones in total; 60% to 80% of them show up just once. The ten biggest clones cover around 3.4% of the sample.

The chain is assembled from TRBV27 and TRBJ1-5, with TRBD1 perhaps the D gene, on 5 matching bases. Sequencing was done on a sample of PBMCs. The sequence was collected from a man aged 40-49 years in good health and CMV-seronegative. The nucleotide sequence reads as follows: TGTGCCAGCAGTCCCCAGGGTCTCGGCAATCAGCCCCAGCATTTT. It encodes CASSPQGLGNQPQHF.